This T cell receptor beta chain came from a study of monozygotic twins with inflammatory bowel disease. Study-level results: Diversity of TCRbeta measured by inverse Simpson was lower in IBD patients than in healthy co-twins. Among IBD patients, fewer clonotypes were shared with others than among healthy twins, especially with disease activity.

TCRdb re-called the 5' RACE reads, yielding one record per CDR3 amino acid sequence without DNA. Its listing shows fewer than 450,000 distinct CDR3 sequences. Worth noting for this clonotype: Its antigen is undetermined.

This CDR3 spans 14 amino acids. Germline assignment: CDR1 LGHNA and CDR2 YSLEER. Specimen: blood. The genes are TRBV4-3 and TRBJ1-1. The clonotype comes from a human donor with ulcerative colitis or Crohn's disease, or a healthy co-twin of an affected twin (not recorded which). The CDR3 loop is CASSQVSQSGEAFF.